The entry that follows covers one T cell receptor beta chain sequence. The antigen is not known. The junction departs from the called germline gene at one end, perhaps through a read error. Per germline, CDR1 SGHRS and CDR2 YFSETQ. CDR3 length equals 14 residues. Combining a sample-barcoded 5' primer with a J-beta primer mix, a second PCR ran for roughly 7 to 12 cycles. A template-switch adaptor with 12 random nucleotides tagged each cDNA molecule. TCRdb re-called the 5' RACE reads with MiXCR, one entry per CDR3 protein. The sample holds approximately 690,000 distinct CDR3 sequences; roughly 53% are singletons and the top ten take around 37%. This sample is drawn from a study of blood T cells in healthy people across ages. The study's findings and limits: TCR beta diversity per million T cells fell roughly linearly with age.

Sequencing was carried out using blood. This chain uses TRBV5-1 with TRBJ2-3; 8 positions match TRBD1. This receptor was taken from a man in his 60s in good health. The CDR3 loop is CASRAGGSTDTQYF. The CDR3 bases are TGTGCCAGCAGAGCAGGGGGCAGCACAGATACGCAGTATTTT.